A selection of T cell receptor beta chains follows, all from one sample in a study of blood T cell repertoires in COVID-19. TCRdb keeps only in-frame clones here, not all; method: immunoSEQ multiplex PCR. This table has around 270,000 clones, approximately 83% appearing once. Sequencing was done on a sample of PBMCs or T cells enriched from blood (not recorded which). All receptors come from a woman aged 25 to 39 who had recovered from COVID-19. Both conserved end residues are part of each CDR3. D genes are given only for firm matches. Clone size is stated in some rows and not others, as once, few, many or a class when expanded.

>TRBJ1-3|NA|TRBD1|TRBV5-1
TGCGCCAGCAGCTTGGTTTCAGGGGGCAATGGAAACACCATATATTTT
CASSLVSGGNGNTIYF
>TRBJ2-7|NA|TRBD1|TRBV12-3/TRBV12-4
TGTGCCAGCAGTTTTGACAGGGGGTACGAGCAGTACTTC
CASSFDRGYEQYF
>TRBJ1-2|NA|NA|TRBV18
TGTGCCAGCTCACCAGAGGGGGTGGGTCCCCTCAGTGGCTACACCTTC
CASSPEGVGPLSGYTF
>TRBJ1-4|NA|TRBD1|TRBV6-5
TGTGCCAGCAGCGGACAGGGAATTAATGAAAAACTGTTTTTT
CASSGQGINEKLFF
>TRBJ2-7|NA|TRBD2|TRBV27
TGTGCCAGCAGACTAGCGGGCACCTCCTCCTACGAGCAGTACTTC
CASRLAGTSSYEQYF
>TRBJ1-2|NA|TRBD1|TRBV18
TGTGCCAGCTCACGGTTCCGGGACAGGGGCTTGGGTGACTATGGCTACACCTTC
CASSRFRDRGLGDYGYTF
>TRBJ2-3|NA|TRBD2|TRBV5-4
TGTGCCAGCAGGCCATCCGGGACTAGCGGGAGGGCCAGGGGAGATACGCAGTATTTT
CASRPSGTSGRARGDTQYF
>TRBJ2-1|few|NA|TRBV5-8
TGTGCCAGCAGCTTGGCCGGGAGTTACAATGAGCAGTTCTTC
CASSLAGSYNEQFF
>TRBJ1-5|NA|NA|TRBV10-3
TGTGCCATCAGTACAGGCCTATTGAGCAATCAGCCCCAGCATTTT
CAISTGLLSNQPQHF
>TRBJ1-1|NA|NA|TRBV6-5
TGTGCCAGCAGTTACTCGAGGCAGATGAACACTGAAGCTTTCTTT
CASSYSRQMNTEAFF
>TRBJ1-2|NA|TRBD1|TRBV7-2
TGTGCCAGCAGCACAAGGACAGGACTGCACTATGGCTACACCTTC
CASSTRTGLHYGYTF
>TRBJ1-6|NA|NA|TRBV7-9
TGTGCCAGCAGCGGAGATACGTATAATTCACCCCTCCACTTT
CASSGDTYNSPLHF
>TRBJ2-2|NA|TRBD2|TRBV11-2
TGTGCCAGCAACCAAATCGCGGGGGGAACTATATCGAACACCGGGGAGCTGTTTTTT
CASNQIAGGTISNTGELFF
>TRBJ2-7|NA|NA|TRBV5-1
TGCGCCAGCAGCTTGGTCGGGACATCCGAGCAGTACTTC
CASSLVGTSEQYF
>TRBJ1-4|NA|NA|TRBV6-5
TGTGCCAGCACTCCCTCAACTAATGAAAAACTGTTTTTT
CASTPSTNEKLFF
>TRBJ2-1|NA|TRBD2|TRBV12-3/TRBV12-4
TGTGCCAGCAGGGGGACTATTGGGAATGAGCAGTTCTTC
CASRGTIGNEQFF
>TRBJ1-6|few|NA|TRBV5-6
TGTGCCAGCAGCTTGGAGCAGGGAACCTCACCCCTCCACTTT
CASSLEQGTSPLHF
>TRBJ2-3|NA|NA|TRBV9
TGTGCCAGCAGCGAGAAGGGGGAACCTAGCACAGATACGCAGTATTTT
CASSEKGEPSTDTQYF
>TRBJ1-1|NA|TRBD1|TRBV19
TGTGCCACCATGCCCGGTGCGGGACAGGGGAACACTGAAGCTTTCTTT
CATMPGAGQGNTEAFF
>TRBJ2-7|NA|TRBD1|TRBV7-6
TGTGCCAGCAGCTTAGACTCAGGGGGTACCTACGAGCAGTACTTC
CASSLDSGGTYEQYF
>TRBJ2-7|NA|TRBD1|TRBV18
TGTGCCAGCTCACCCCGACAGGGGGCCACCTACGAGCAGTACTTC
CASSPRQGATYEQYF
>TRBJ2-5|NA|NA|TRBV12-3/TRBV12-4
TGTGCCAGCAGACCGGACTTCCAAGAGACCCAGTACTTC
CASRPDFQETQYF
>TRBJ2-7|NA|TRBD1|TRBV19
TGTGCCACTCGGCCCAGGGGACAGTACTACGAGCAGTACTTC
CATRPRGQYYEQYF
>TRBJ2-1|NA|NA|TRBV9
TGTGCCAGCAACGGAGGGGACAGCTCCTACAATGAGCAGTTCTTC
CASNGGDSSYNEQFF